The entry that follows covers one T cell receptor (beta chain) sequence. Profiling relied on immunoSEQ multiplex PCR, and the TCRdb table lists in-frame clones only, not all of them. The sample lists fewer than 40,000 clones; under 95% were seen once. The sample comes from a study of control samples from healthy donors and cancer patients. The germline gives CDR1 SGHRS, CDR2 YFSETQ. The trim removed 3 bases at V and 4 bases at J, leaving 6 bases unmatched. The CDR3 loop spans 15 amino acids. The V call is TRBV5-1, the J call TRBJ2-2; TRBD1 aligns across 7 bases. Sequenced: PBMCs. The origin of this receptor is a man aged 35 to 55 with colorectal cancer. The CDR3 sequence: CASSSDRASTGELFF. CDR3 nucleotide sequence: TGCGCCAGCAGCTCCGACAGGGCGAGCACCGGGGAGCTGTTTTTT.